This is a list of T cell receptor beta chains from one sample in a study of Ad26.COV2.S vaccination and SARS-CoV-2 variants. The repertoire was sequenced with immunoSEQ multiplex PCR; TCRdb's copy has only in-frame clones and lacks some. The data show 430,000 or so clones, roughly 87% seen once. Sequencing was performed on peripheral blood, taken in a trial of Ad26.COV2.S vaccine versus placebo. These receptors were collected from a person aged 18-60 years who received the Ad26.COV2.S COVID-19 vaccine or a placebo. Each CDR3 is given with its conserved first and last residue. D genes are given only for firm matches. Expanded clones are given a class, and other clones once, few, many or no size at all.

CDR3: CASSALAGVVNEQFF
DNA: TGTGCCAGCAGCGCTCTAGCGGGAGTCGTAAATGAGCAGTTCTTC
size: -
D: TRBD2
V: TRBV7-3
J: TRBJ2-1

CDR3: CASSQDPEGNTEAFF
DNA: TGTGCCAGCAGCCAAGATCCGGAGGGGAACACTGAAGCTTTCTTT
size: -
D: -
V: TRBV4-2
J: TRBJ1-1

CDR3: CASSTHGGALRGDTQYF
DNA: TGTGCCAGCAGCACCCATGGGGGGGCCCTTCGTGGAGATACGCAGTATTTT
size: -
D: -
V: TRBV3-1/TRBV3-2
J: TRBJ2-3

CDR3: CATSDHKQGFNQPQHF
DNA: TGTGCCACCAGTGACCATAAACAGGGTTTCAATCAGCCCCAGCATTTT
size: -
D: -
V: TRBV24-1
J: TRBJ1-5

CDR3: CASTLREGYGYTF
DNA: TGTGCCAGCACTCTGAGGGAGGGCTATGGCTACACCTTC
size: -
D: -
V: TRBV7-9
J: TRBJ1-2

CDR3: CASSQALPGEQYF
DNA: TGTGCCAGCAGCCAAGCTCTCCCCGGGGAGCAGTACTTC
size: -
D: -
V: TRBV6-5
J: TRBJ2-7

CDR3: CSASTGQETQYF
DNA: TGCAGCGCAAGTACGGGCCAAGAGACCCAGTACTTC
size: -
D: -
V: TRBV29-1
J: TRBJ2-5

CDR3: CASTGGQGDQPQHF
DNA: TGTGCCAGTACCGGGGGGCAGGGGGATCAGCCCCAGCATTTT
size: -
D: TRBD1
V: TRBV19
J: TRBJ1-5

CDR3: CASSQVLHTNYEQYF
DNA: TGCGCCAGCAGCCAAGTTCTCCACACCAACTACGAGCAGTACTTC
size: -
D: -
V: TRBV4-1
J: TRBJ2-7

CDR3: CASSLAGGGFLGGYTF
DNA: TGTGCCAGCAGCTTAGCAGGGGGCGGATTCCTCGGAGGCTACACCTTC
size: -
D: TRBD1
V: TRBV7-9
J: TRBJ1-2

CDR3: CASSLALGHQINTGELFF
DNA: TGCGCCAGCAGCTTGGCCTTGGGTCATCAGATAAACACCGGGGAGCTGTTTTTT
size: -
D: -
V: TRBV5-1
J: TRBJ2-2

CDR3: CASSSLRAGELFF
DNA: TGTGCCAGCAGCTCCCTAAGGGCCGGGGAGCTGTTTTTT
size: few
D: -
V: TRBV11-1
J: TRBJ2-2